This T cell receptor beta chain was captured by sequencing in a study of human T cells and chemical hapten exposure. Study as a whole: The study patch tested 0.01% DPC on the upper back and read results at 6 days.

The time point was: patch test 3, about 24 weeks after DPC sensitization. Treatment described: therapeutic diphenylcyclopropenone sensitization with weekly scalp DPC. Unseparated into fractions, whole blood served as the source from which total RNA was extracted. This clonotype has more than one count but fewer than ten. Using its own MiXCR run on the RACE reads, TCRdb lists one record per CDR3 protein. The data hold more than 45,000 distinct CDR3 sequences, with roughly 12% observed a single time. The sample in question was whole blood, obtained in connection with sensitization to the hapten diphenylcyclopropenone (DPC). This TCR was recovered from a man aged 25-45 years with alopecia areata. Some clones in this sample may be carry-over from other donors' samples.

CDR3 amino acids: CASSLPGGNTEAFF. In nucleotides, the CDR3 is TGTGCCAGCAGCTTGCCAGGGGGCAACACTGAAGCTTTCTTT. V gene TRBV5-6 combines with J gene TRBJ1-1, with 8 bases fitting TRBD1. The CDR3 is made up of 14 amino acids. V shed 1 base and J 2 bases; nucleotides not matched to a gene: 1. Germline loops: CDR1 SGHDT, CDR2 YYEEEE.